This TCR beta chain was identified during a study of shared clonotypes between healthy human individuals (dated by TCRdb to 2018 to 2021). Regarding the study in general: The cohort comprised a couple of women and three men aged 18 to 49 years. Per donor, leukapheresis produced somewhere between about 0.9 and 9.5 billion PBMCs. To estimate repertoire size and how much clonotype sharing occurs between individuals, the study deeply sequenced the blood TCR repertoires of about five healthy adults. To increase sequencing depth and limit assay-specific biases, different laboratories used diverse techniques to prepare libraries and sequence TCR repertoires. For each donor, CD4 naive and CD4 memory were each run on three plates, CD8 naive on two plates, and CD8 memory on one plate. The paper's findings and limits, for the study overall: Naive subsets generally had larger estimated clonotype richness than memory subsets. Because the study included a small number of donors, the genetic and exposure-history diversity represented was limited. Pairwise subsampling led to the expectation that sequencing depth would affect the degree of clonotype sharing among donors. Even with the large sequencing depth, rarefaction of the sorted-subset datasets indicated that sequencing was incomplete. Sharing across a few donors was observed for roughly 5.4% of naive CD4, 3% to 4% of naive CD8, 2% to 2.5% of memory CD4, and around 0.44% of memory CD8 clonotypes. Compared with non-shared clonotypes, clonotypes shared by all four sorted-subset donors had higher generation probabilities. Only blood was sampled, and tissue TCR repertoires likely differ from those in blood.

Comments on this clone: Its antigen remains unidentified. No base quality information exists; no much larger clone differs at one position.

The donors were healthy, HIV-negative adults with no recently reported acute infections or vaccinations. All donors were Caucasian adults living in Nashville, Tennessee, USA. CD4+ T cells were enriched by magnetic negative selection, after which naive cells were positively selected on CD45RA and the negative fraction was taken as the memory subset. After blood collection by leukapheresis, PBMCs were isolated using Ficoll-Histopaque density gradient centrifugation and then cryopreserved in the vapor phase of liquid nitrogen. Analytical flow cytometry was used to check the purity and quantity of each magnetically sorted T cell population. From each sorted fraction, genomic DNA was isolated and quantified by UV absorbance on a Nanodrop 2000c. For this chain, trimming is 0 bases at the V end and 6 bases at the J end, and the number of junction bases without a gene match is 7. The CDR3 sequence holds 16 residues, the cysteine and phenylalanine included. Only the CDR3 DNA stays, 48 bases, in frame from base 1. Taken from the germline V gene, the CDR1 and CDR2 loops are SGHRS and YFSETQ.

TCR CDR3 regions were amplified from genomic DNA by multiplex PCR using the deep immunoSEQ assay. For each cell subset, the extracted genomic DNA was distributed evenly across all wells of several immunoSEQ 96-well plates, and each plate served as one replicate. For sorted subsets, roughly 0.2 ug genomic DNA, equal to tens of thousands of T cell genomes, was loaded into each replicate PCR. Purified libraries were quantified with a Qubit 3.0 fluorometer, sized on a Bioanalyzer 2100, and re-quantified with the KAPA Library Quantification kit. A separate single-read 150-cycle Illumina NextSeq 550 flow cell was used to sequence each immunoSEQ 96-well plate. In the authors' own workflow: Because only junctional sequences without quality scores were contained in the immunoSEQ output, filtering matching that applied to full-length reads could not be performed. To assign V/J genes and CDR3, sequences were annotated against IMGT germline references using PyIR, a Python wrapper for IgBLAST v1.9. Reads were filtered out if the reads had weak V/J assignments (E-value above 1e-6), no CDR3, stop codons, out-of-frame junctions, or ambiguous translated residues. V3J clonotypes were defined as sequences sharing the same inferred V gene, J gene, and CDR3 amino acid sequence. Percentage overlap between repertoires was calculated by dividing the number of shared unique clonotypes by the size of the smaller repertoire. Richness of each repertoire was evaluated using RTK rarefaction, the Chao1 estimator, and Recon v2.1 estimates of unobserved clonotypes. For all TCRbeta clonotypes obtained by the gDNA method from several donors, generation probabilities were computed with OLGA. TCRdb took over this immuneACCESS table, retaining in-frame rearrangements with V and J assigned. Such tables are incomplete; in checked studies, under half of the missing clones stem from an unresolved V gene, and the remainder is unexplained. The V and J calls and clone size are taken from that table; D and trimming were inferred from the DNA. This sample is represented by a few million clones; under 95% of them were singletons. The ten largest account for 0.37% of the sample.

This clonotype was sampled from a man younger than 30 in good health. Some clones in this sample may be carry-over from other donors' samples. Here the chain combines TRBV5-1 and TRBJ2-1; the junction holds 9 bases that match TRBD1. Sequenced: naive CD4+ T cells from PBMCs. The cell subset or site label, as the study defines it: CD45RA+ positively selected. The CDR3 here reads CASSLGGTGISNEQFF. Read as DNA, the sequence is TGCGCCAGCAGCTTGGGCGGGACAGGGATAAGCAATGAGCAGTTCTTC. Where the CDR3 stops, the reference TRBV5-1 and TRBJ2-1 genes take over; the full variable domain is KAGVTQTPRYLIKTRGQQVTLSCSPISGHRSVSWYQQTPGQGLQFLFEYFSETQRNKGNFPGRFSGRQFSNSRSEMNVSTLELGDSALYLCASSLGGTGISNEQFFGPGTRLTVL.